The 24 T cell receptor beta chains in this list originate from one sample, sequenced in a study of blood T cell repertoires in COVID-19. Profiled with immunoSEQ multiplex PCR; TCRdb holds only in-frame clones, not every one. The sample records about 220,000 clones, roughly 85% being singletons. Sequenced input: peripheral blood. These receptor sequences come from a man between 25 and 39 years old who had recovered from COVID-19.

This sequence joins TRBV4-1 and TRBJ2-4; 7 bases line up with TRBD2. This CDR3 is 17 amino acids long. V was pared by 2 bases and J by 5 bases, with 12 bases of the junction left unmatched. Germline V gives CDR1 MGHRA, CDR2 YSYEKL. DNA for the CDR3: TGCGCCAGCAGCCAAACCTCTCCCGGGACTAAAGAAAACATTCAGTACTTC. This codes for CASSQTSPGTKENIQYF.

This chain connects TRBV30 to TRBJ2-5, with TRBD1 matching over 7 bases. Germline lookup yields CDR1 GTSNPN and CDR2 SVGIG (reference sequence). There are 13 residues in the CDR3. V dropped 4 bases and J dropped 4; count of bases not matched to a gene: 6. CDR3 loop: CAWKPRGIETQYF. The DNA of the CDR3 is TGTGCCTGGAAACCCAGGGGGATAGAGACCCAGTACTTC.

The CDR3 reads CASSQEVSAGYLLHEQYF. CDR3 in DNA: TGCGCCAGCAGCCAAGAGGTGAGCGCAGGGTATTTACTCCACGAGCAGTACTTC. This chain uses TRBV4-3 with TRBJ2-7, with a tentative D call TRBD1 (5 bases). The CDR3 runs 18 residues. Germline loops: CDR1 LGHNA, CDR2 YSLEER. The V end was cut by 0 bases, the J end by 5 bases, with 23 bases between.

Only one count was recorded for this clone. CDR3 protein: CASSELVWADTQYF. The CDR3, as DNA: TGTGCCAGCAGTGAGCTAGTCTGGGCAGATACGCAGTATTTT. The chain recombines TRBV6-1 with TRBJ2-3; D gene uncertain. The CDR3 loop spans 14 amino acids. Trimming removed 3 bases from V and 4 bases from J, with 11 bases in between. Looked up from germline, CDR1 is MNHNS and CDR2 is SASEGT.

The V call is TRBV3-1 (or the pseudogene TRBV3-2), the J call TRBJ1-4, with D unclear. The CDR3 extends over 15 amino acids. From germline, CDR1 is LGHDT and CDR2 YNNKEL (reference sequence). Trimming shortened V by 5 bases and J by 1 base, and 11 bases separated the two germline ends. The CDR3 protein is CASSVLGETNEKLFF. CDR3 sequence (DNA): TGTGCCAGCAGCGTCCTCGGTGAAACTAATGAAAAACTGTTTTTT.

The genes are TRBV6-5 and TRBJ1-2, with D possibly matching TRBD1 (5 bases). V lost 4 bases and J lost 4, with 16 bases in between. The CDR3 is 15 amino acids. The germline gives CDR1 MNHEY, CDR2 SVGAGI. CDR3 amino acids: CASSSGGRLFYGYTF. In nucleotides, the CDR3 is TGTGCCAGCAGTTCGGGGGGACGGCTGTTCTATGGCTACACCTTC.

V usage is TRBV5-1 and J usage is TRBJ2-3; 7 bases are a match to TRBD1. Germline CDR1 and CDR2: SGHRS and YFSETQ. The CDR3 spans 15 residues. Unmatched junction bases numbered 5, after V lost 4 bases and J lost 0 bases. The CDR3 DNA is TGCGCCAGCAGCGTGGGACAGACTAGCACAGATACGCAGTATTTT. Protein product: CASSVGQTSTDTQYF.

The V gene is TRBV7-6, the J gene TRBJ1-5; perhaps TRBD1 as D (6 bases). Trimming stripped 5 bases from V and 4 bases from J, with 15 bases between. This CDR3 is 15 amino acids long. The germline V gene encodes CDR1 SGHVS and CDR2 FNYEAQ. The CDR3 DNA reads TGTGCCAGCAGCGCACACAGGGTTGGAAATCAGCCCCAGCATTTT. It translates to CASSAHRVGNQPQHF. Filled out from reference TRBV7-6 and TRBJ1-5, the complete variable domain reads GAGVSQSPRYKVTKRGQDVALRCDPISGHVSLYWYRQALGQGPEFLTYFNYEAQQDKSGLPNDRFSAERPEGSISTLTIQRTEQRDSAMYRCASSAHRVGNQPQHFGDGTRLSIL.

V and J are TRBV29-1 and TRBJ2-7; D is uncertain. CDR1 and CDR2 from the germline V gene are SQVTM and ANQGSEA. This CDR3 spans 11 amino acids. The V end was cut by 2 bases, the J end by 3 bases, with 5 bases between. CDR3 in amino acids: CSVEHSYEQYF. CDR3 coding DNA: TGCAGCGTTGAACACAGCTACGAGCAGTACTTC.

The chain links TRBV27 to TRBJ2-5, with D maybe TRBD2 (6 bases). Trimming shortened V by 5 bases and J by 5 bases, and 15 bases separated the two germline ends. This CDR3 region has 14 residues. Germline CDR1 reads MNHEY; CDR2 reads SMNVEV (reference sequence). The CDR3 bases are TGTGCCAGCAGTCCACCCGGGGGATACGAGACCCAGTACTTC. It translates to CASSPPGGYETQYF.

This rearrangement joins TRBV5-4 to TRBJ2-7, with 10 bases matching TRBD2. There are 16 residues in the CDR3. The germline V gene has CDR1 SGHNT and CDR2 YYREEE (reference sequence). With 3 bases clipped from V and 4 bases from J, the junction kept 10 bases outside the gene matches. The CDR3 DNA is TGTGCCAGCAGCTCTCGTAGCGGGGGGTCGCCGTACGAGCAGTACTTC. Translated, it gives CASSSRSGGSPYEQYF.

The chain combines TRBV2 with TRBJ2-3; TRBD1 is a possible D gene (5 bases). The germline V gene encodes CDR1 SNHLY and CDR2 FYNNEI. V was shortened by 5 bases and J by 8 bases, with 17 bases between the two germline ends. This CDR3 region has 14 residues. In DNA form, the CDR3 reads TGTGCCAGCAGTACCCGGACACGACAAGGTACGCAGTATTTT. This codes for CASSTRTRQGTQYF.

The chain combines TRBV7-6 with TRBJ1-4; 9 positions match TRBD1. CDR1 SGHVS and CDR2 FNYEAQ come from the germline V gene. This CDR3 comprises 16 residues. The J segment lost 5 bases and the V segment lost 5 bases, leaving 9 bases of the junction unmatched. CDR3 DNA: TGTGCCAGCAGCCCCCCAGCGGGACAGGGAAATGAAAAACTGTTTTTT. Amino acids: CASSPPAGQGNEKLFF.

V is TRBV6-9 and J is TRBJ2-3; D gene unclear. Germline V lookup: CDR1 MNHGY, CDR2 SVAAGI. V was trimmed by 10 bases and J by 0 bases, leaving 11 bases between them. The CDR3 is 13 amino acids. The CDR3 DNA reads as TGTGCCACCCCAGGATTTAGCACAGATACGCAGTATTTT. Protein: CATPGFSTDTQYF.

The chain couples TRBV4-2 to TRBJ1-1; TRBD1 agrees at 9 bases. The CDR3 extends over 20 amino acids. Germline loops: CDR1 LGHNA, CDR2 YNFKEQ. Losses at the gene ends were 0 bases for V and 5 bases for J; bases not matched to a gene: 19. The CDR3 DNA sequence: TGTGCCAGCAGCCAAGACGGGAACCGGGACAGGGCGGACCAGGGAACTGAAGCTTTCTTT. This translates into CASSQDGNRDRADQGTEAFF.

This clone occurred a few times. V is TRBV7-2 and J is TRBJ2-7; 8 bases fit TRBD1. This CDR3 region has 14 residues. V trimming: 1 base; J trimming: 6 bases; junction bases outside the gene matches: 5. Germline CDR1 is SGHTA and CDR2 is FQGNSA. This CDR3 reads CASSLDRGVREQYF. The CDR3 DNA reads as TGTGCCAGCAGCTTAGACAGGGGGGTTCGCGAGCAGTACTTC.

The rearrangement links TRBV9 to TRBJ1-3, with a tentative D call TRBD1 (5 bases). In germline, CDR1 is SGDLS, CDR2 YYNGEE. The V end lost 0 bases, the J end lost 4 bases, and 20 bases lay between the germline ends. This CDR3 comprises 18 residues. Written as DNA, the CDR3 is TGTGCCAGCAGCGTAGAGATTGGAAGGGCAGGGCAAGGAAACACCATATATTTT. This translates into CASSVEIGRAGQGNTIYF. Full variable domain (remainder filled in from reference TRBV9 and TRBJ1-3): DSGVTQTPKHLITATGQRVTLRCSPRSGDLSVYWYQQSLDQGLQFLIQYYNGEERAKGNILERFSAQQFPDLHSELNLSSLELGDSALYFCASSVEIGRAGQGNTIYFGEGSWLTVV.

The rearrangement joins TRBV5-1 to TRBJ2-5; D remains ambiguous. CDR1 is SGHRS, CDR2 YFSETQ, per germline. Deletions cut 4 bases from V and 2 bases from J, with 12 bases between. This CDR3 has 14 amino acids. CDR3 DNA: TGCGCCAGCAGCCGCGAGGCCCTACAAGAGACCCAGTACTTC. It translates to CASSREALQETQYF.

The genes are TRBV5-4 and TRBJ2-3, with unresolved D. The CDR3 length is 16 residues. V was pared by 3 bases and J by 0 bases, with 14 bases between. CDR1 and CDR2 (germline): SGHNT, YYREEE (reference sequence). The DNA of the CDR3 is TGTGCCAGCAGCTCACAGCAACAATCTAGCACAGATACGCAGTATTTT. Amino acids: CASSSQQQSSTDTQYF. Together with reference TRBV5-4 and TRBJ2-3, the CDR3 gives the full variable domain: ETGVTQSPTHLIKTRGQQVTLRCSSQSGHNTVSWYQQALGQGPQFIFQYYREEENGRGNFPPRFSGLQFPNYSSELNVNALELDDSALYLCASSSQQQSSTDTQYFGPGTRLTVL.

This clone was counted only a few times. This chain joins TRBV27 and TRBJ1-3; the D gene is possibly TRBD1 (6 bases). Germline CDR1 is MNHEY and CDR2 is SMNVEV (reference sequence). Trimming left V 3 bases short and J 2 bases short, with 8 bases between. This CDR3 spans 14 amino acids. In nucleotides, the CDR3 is TGTGCCAGCAGTTTTACAGGGACTGGAAACACCATATATTTT. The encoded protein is CASSFTGTGNTIYF.

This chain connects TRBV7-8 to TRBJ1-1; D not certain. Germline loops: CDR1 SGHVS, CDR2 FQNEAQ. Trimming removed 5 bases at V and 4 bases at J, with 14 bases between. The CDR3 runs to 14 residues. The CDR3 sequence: CASSDPGVPTEAFF. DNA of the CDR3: TGTGCCAGCAGCGACCCAGGTGTTCCCACTGAAGCTTTCTTT. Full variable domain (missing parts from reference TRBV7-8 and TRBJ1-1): GAGVSQSPRYKVAKRGQDVALRCDPISGHVSLFWYQQALGQGPEFLTYFQNEAQLDKSGLPSDRFFAERPEGSVSTLKIQRTQQEDSAVYLCASSDPGVPTEAFFGQGTRLTVV.

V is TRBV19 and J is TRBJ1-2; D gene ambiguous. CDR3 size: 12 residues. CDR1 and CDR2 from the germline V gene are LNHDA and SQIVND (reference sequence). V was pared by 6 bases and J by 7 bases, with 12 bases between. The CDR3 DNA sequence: TGTGCCAGTAGCCAACTGGCGGGTGGCTACACCTTC. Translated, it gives CASSQLAGGYTF.

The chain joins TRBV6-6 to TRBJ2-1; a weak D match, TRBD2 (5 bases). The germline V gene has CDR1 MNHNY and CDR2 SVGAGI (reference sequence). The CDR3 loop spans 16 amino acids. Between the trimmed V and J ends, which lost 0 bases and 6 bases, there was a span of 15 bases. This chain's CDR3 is CASSYSRLRTSNEQFF. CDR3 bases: TGTGCCAGCAGTTACTCGAGACTAAGGACCTCCAATGAGCAGTTCTTC.

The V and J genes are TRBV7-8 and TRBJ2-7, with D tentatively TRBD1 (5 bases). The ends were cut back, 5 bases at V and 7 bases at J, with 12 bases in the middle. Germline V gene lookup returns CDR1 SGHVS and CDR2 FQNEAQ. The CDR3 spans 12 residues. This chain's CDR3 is CASSATGIEQYF. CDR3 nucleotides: TGTGCCAGCAGCGCCACAGGTATAGAGCAGTACTTC. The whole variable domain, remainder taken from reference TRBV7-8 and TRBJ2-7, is GAGVSQSPRYKVAKRGQDVALRCDPISGHVSLFWYQQALGQGPEFLTYFQNEAQLDKSGLPSDRFFAERPEGSVSTLKIQRTQQEDSAVYLCASSATGIEQYFGPGTRLTVT.